This record covers a single T cell receptor beta chain. PCR used 60 Vbeta primers and 13 Jbeta primers. Clones were sequenced by immunoSEQ multiplex PCR, and TCRdb holds only the in-frame ones, with some missing. The table shows fewer than 150,000 clones, with over 70% occurring only once. The data were taken from a study of cytomegalovirus exposure and HLA in healthy donors. Study overall: Previous work identified roughly 120 million unique TCR beta sequences from around 180 million T cells.

The sample comprised PBMCs. The receptor was isolated from a male donor in good health and CMV-seronegative.

The CDR3 region is CASATGIYGYTF. The CDR3 nucleotides read TGTGCCAGCGCCACAGGGATCTATGGCTACACCTTC. This chain connects TRBV7-9 to TRBJ1-2; maybe TRBD1 (6 bases). Germline V gene lookup returns CDR1 SEHNR and CDR2 FQNEAQ (reference sequence). There are 12 residues in the CDR3. The germline V and J ends were trimmed by 8 bases and 4 bases, with 11 bases remaining between them. The full variable domain, completed using reference TRBV7-9 and TRBJ1-2, is DTGVSQNPRHKITKRGQNVTFRCDPISEHNRLYWYRQTLGQGPEFLTYFQNEAQLEKSRLLSDRFSAERPKGSFSTLEIQRTEQGDSAMYLCASATGIYGYTFGSGTRLTVV.